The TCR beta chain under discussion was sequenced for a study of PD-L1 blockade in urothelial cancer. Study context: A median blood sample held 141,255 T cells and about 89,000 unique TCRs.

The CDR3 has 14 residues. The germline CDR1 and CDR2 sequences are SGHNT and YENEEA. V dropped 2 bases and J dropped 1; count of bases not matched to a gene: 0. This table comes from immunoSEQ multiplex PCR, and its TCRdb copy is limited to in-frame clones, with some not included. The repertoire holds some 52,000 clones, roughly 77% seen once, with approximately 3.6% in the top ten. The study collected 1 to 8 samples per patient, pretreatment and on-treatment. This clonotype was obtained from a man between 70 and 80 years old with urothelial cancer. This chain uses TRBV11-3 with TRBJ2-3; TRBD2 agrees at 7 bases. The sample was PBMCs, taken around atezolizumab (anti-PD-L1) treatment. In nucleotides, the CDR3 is TGTGCCAGCAGCTTAACTAGCGGCACAGATACGCAGTATTTT. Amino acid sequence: CASSLTSGTDTQYF. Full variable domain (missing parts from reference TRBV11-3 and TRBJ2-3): EAGVVQSPRYKIIEKKQPVAFWCNPISGHNTLYWYLQNLGQGPELLIRYENEEAVDDSQLPKDRFSAERLKGVDSTLKIQPAELGDSAVYLCASSLTSGTDTQYFGPGTRLTVL.